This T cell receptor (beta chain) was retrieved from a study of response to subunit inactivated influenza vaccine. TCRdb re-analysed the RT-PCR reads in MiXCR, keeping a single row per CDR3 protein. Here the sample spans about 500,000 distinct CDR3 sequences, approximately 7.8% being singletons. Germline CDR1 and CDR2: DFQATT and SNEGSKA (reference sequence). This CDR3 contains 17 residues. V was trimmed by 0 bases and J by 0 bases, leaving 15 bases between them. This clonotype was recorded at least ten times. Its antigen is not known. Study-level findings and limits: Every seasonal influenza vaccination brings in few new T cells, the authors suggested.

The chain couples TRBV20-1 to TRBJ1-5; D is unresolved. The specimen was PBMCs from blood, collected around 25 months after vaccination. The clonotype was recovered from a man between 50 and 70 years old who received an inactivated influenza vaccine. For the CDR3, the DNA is TGCAGTGCTAGAGATTTGAGGGAAATCTCTAGCAATCAGCCCCAGCATTTT. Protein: CSARDLREISSNQPQHF.